A single sample gave rise to the 10 T cell receptor beta chains below, sequenced in a study of blood T cell repertoires in COVID-19. TCRdb's table, derived via immunoSEQ multiplex PCR, lists solely in-frame clones and lacks some. The sample gives 250,000 or so clones, around 87% of which show up once; around 5% is in the top ten. Sequences were obtained from peripheral blood. These receptors were taken from a woman aged 60 to 75 with COVID-19, enrolled during active disease.

Of note for this clone: The same CDR3 also results from other DNA sequences found in this sample. The chain is built from TRBV6-2 or TRBV6-3 and TRBJ1-5, with D perhaps matching TRBD1 (5 bases). Germline V gene sequence: CDR1 MNHEY, CDR2 SVGEGT. V was trimmed by 6 bases and J by 4 bases, leaving 13 bases between them. The CDR3 has 14 amino acids. The CDR3 reads CASSPTGGNQPQHF. DNA for the CDR3: TGTGCCAGCAGCCCTACGGGGGGTAATCAGCCCCAGCATTTT.

The chain uses TRBV30 and TRBJ1-3; D is ambiguous. Trimming left V 1 base short and J 4 bases short, with 11 bases between. The CDR3 totals 14 residues. Germline V gene sequence: CDR1 GTSNPN, CDR2 SVGIG (reference sequence). CDR3 amino acids: CAWSGAMVGNTIYF. The CDR3 coding sequence is TGTGCCTGGAGTGGGGCAATGGTGGGAAACACCATATATTTT.

This chain links TRBV28 with TRBJ1-5; TRBD1 aligns across 11 bases. Germline loops: CDR1 MDHEN, CDR2 SYDVKM. The CDR3 loop spans 15 amino acids. With 7 bases clipped from V and 5 bases from J, the junction kept 7 bases outside the gene matches. The CDR3 DNA reads as TGTGCCAGCACCCCGGCGGGACAGGGGGATCAGCCCCAGCATTTT. This gives the protein CASTPAGQGDQPQHF.

The chain has TRBV7-9 and TRBJ2-3; TRBD2 matches 8 bases. The CDR3 sequence is 13 residues long. Germline assignment: CDR1 SEHNR and CDR2 FQNEAQ (reference sequence). With V trimmed by 8 bases and J by 5 bases, 6 bases remained unmatched. CDR3 sequence (DNA): TGTGCCAGCGATCCGGGGGGGCGAGATACGCAGTATTTT. Translating it yields CASDPGGRDTQYF.

The rearrangement uses TRBV28 and TRBJ2-1; D possibly corresponds to TRBD1 (6 bases). CDR1 MDHEN and CDR2 SYDVKM come from the germline V gene. The CDR3 sequence is 12 residues long. V lost 7 bases and J 5 bases, leaving 9 bases between the germline ends. For the CDR3, the DNA is TGTGCCAGCACGACAGGAAACAATGAGCAGTTCTTC. Protein sequence: CASTTGNNEQFF.

The chain carries TRBV9 and TRBJ1-1; 9 positions match TRBD1. Germline V CDR1 and CDR2: SGDLS, YYNGEE. The V segment lost 2 bases and the J segment 1 base; nucleotides outside the gene matches: 3. The length of the CDR3 is 15 residues. CDR3 sequence (DNA): TGTGCCAGCAGCGTCCTACAGGGGGCGAACACTGAAGCTTTCTTT. This encodes CASSVLQGANTEAFF.

The chain recombines TRBV19 with TRBJ2-7; the match to TRBD2 covers 10 bases. The CDR3 runs to 15 residues. The J segment lost 4 bases and the V segment lost 6 bases, leaving 9 bases of the junction unmatched. From germline, CDR1 is LNHDA and CDR2 SQIVND (reference sequence). DNA of the CDR3: TGTGCCAGTAGCCGCCTGACTAGCGGGTCGTACGAGCAGTACTTC. Its translation is CASSRLTSGSYEQYF. Combining the CDR3 with reference TRBV19 and TRBJ2-7 gives the whole variable domain DGGITQSPKYLFRKEGQNVTLSCEQNLNHDAMYWYRQDPGQGLRLIYYSQIVNDFQKGDIAEGYSVSREKKESFPLTVTSAQKNPTAFYLCASSRLTSGSYEQYFGPGTRLTVT.

The chain couples TRBV28 to TRBJ1-1; D is possibly TRBD1 (6 bases). Germline loops: CDR1 MDHEN, CDR2 SYDVKM. CDR3 length equals 12 residues. V gave up 2 bases and J gave up 10 bases, with 11 bases separating them. The CDR3 DNA is TGTGCCAGCAGTTTAGCGGACAGTCGAGCTTTCTTT. It encodes CASSLADSRAFF. Full variable domain (rest looked up from reference TRBV28 and TRBJ1-1): DVKVTQSSRYLVKRTGEKVFLECVQDMDHENMFWYRQDPGLGLRLIYFSYDVKMKEKGDIPEGYSVSREKKERFSLILESASTNQTSMYLCASSLADSRAFFGQGTRLTVV.

The chain combines TRBV6-2 or TRBV6-3 with TRBJ1-1; TRBD1 matches at 11 bases. Trimming cost V 6 bases and J 4 bases; bases outside gene matches: 4. The CDR3 contains 14 residues. CDR1 and CDR2 (germline): MNHEY, SVGEGT. CDR3 sequence (DNA): TGTGCCAGCAGCACCGGACAGGGGGCCACTGAAGCTTTCTTT. The encoded protein is CASSTGQGATEAFF.

V usage is TRBV7-8 and J usage is TRBJ1-5; 9 bases match TRBD1. The germline CDR1 and CDR2 sequences are SGHVS and FQNEAQ. The CDR3 spans 18 residues. The V and J ends lost 1 base and 7 bases, in that order; junction bases with no gene match: 14. The CDR3 coding sequence is TGTGCCAGCAGCTTAGATGTGAGGCTGGGACAGGGCAGGCAGCCCCAGCATTTT. This encodes CASSLDVRLGQGRQPQHF.